The 2 T cell receptor beta chains below come from one sample, sequenced in a study of vaccination and CD4 T cells after COVID-19. The treatment is: approximately 9-day PBMC culture with coronavirus spike peptide pools or control peptides (ViraFEST assay). The study sequenced cultured CD4+ T cell DNA using the Oncomine TCR Beta short-read assay. TCRdb independently ran MiXCR on the PCR reads; one entry per CDR3 protein. The top ten clones hold around 2.7% of a sample with about 23,000 distinct CDR3 sequences, roughly 53% of them seen once. Antigens of these TCRs are unknown. The source material was CD4+ T cells from blood, cultured in vitro. These receptors came from a human donor who had recovered from COVID-19.

The chain combines TRBV27 with TRBJ1-3; weak D call: TRBD1 (5 bases). The CDR3 runs 16 residues. Germline lookup yields CDR1 MNHEY and CDR2 SMNVEV (reference sequence). Between the trimmed V and J ends, which lost 4 bases and 0 bases, there was a span of 13 bases. DNA for the CDR3: TGTGCCAGCAGTTCCCGGGGACGGTCCTCTGGAAACACCATATATTTT. Its protein is CASSSRGRSSGNTIYF.

This chain links TRBV28 with TRBJ1-1; no firm D call. Trimming removed 3 bases from V and 12 bases from J, with 23 bases in between. Germline lookup yields CDR1 MDHEN and CDR2 SYDVKM. The CDR3 totals 15 residues. This CDR3 is CASSFAPPGDRITFF. The CDR3 nucleotides read TGTGCCAGCAGTTTTGCCCCCCCCGGAGACCGCATAACTTTCTTT.